The 21 T cell receptor beta chains presented below share a single source sample, sequenced in a study of technical replicates of blood from a few donors. Here immunoSEQ multiplex PCR was the method, and the copy in TCRdb shows in-frame clones only, minus some. Found here are over 50,000 clones, about 86% of them singletons; the top ten hold roughly 4.6%. The sequencing sample was made of PBMCs. The source of these receptors is a human donor in good health. Some clones in this sample may be carry-over from other donors' samples.

The chain joins TRBV6-1 to TRBJ2-3; 16 nucleotides align to TRBD2. Germline V lookup: CDR1 MNHNS, CDR2 SASEGT. J lost 7 bases, V lost 6 bases, and 4 bases had no gene match. The CDR3 length is 15 residues. CDR3 sequence: CASRGTSGRAYTQYF. The DNA of the CDR3 is TGTGCCAGCAGGGGGACTAGCGGGAGGGCATATACGCAGTATTTT.

A few counts support this clone. The genes are TRBV30 and TRBJ1-6; D unresolved. V was shortened by 3 bases and J by 17 bases, with 14 bases between the two germline ends. CDR1 and CDR2 (germline): GTSNPN, SVGIG (reference sequence). The CDR3 has 11 amino acids. This chain's CDR3 is CAWSSRLFVHF. CDR3 bases: TGTGCCTGGAGCAGTCGCTTGTTCGTCCACTTT. Variable domain in full (rest from reference TRBV30 and TRBJ1-6): SQTIHQWPATLVQPVGSPLSLECTVEGTSNPNLYWYRQAAGRGLQLLFYSVGIGQISSEVPQNLSASRPQDRQFILSSKKLLLSDSGFYLCAWSSRLFVHFGNGTRLTVT.

This chain connects TRBV2 to TRBJ2-3; 9 bases are shared with TRBD1. Trimming cost V 6 bases and J 2 bases; bases outside gene matches: 6. The length of the CDR3 is 15 residues. Germline V gene sequence: CDR1 SNHLY, CDR2 FYNNEI. The CDR3 coding sequence is TGTGCCAGCAGACTCCGGGACAGGGACACAGATACGCAGTATTTT. This translates into CASRLRDRDTDTQYF.

The chain combines TRBV2 with TRBJ2-3, with 10 bases aligning to TRBD2. In germline, CDR1 is SNHLY, CDR2 FYNNEI. Losses at the gene ends were 8 bases for V and 3 bases for J; bases not matched to a gene: 5. CDR3 length: 14 residues. The CDR3 region is CASWTSGTTDTQYF. The CDR3 DNA follows: TGTGCCAGCTGGACTAGCGGAACAACAGATACGCAGTATTTT.

This chain joins TRBV5-1 and TRBJ2-1; 8 bases line up with TRBD1. The V gene end was trimmed by 3 bases and the J gene end by 4 bases; junction bases not matched to a gene: 6. CDR1 SGHRS and CDR2 YFSETQ come from the germline V gene. The CDR3 consists of 15 residues. The CDR3 region has the DNA TGCGCCAGCAGCTCTCGGGACAGGAGTTACAATGAGCAGTTCTTC. It codes for CASSSRDRSYNEQFF.

For this clone: The junction departs from germline at one end; a sequencing error may be responsible. This rearrangement joins TRBV6-5 to TRBJ2-7, with 7 positions matching TRBD1. CDR3 length: 15 residues. Germline CDR1 reads MNHEY; CDR2 reads SVGAGI. CDR3 DNA: TGTGCCAGCAGTCACTCCCGGGACAGCCACTACGAGCAGTACTTC. Protein sequence: CASSHSRDSHYEQYF.

The chain couples TRBV5-6 to TRBJ2-5, with 7 bases lining up with TRBD1. CDR3 length: 15 residues. After removal of 2 bases from V and 4 bases from J, the junction contained 8 bases not matched to a gene. CDR1 and CDR2 (germline): SGHDT, YYEEEE. In DNA form, the CDR3 reads TGTGCCAGCAGCTTCAGGGGTACAGGGGCAGAGACCCAGTACTTC. This gives the protein CASSFRGTGAETQYF.

The CDR3 protein is CASSQVGQSYEQYF. The CDR3 DNA reads as TGCGCCAGCAGCCAAGTAGGACAGTCCTACGAGCAGTACTTC. This chain connects TRBV4-1 to TRBJ2-7; D perhaps matches TRBD1 (6 bases). The CDR3 is 14 residues long. V lost 1 base and J 1 base, leaving 8 bases between the germline ends. From germline, CDR1 is MGHRA and CDR2 YSYEKL.

J is TRBJ2-1 and V is TRBV30; TRBD2 aligns across 10 bases. After removal of 0 bases from V and 1 base from J, the junction contained 6 bases not matched to a gene. The germline gives CDR1 GTSNPN, CDR2 SVGIG (reference sequence). CDR3 length: 17 amino acids. The CDR3 region is CAWSVGWTSGSYNEQFF. The CDR3 coding sequence is TGTGCCTGGAGTGTCGGGTGGACTAGCGGATCCTACAATGAGCAGTTCTTC.

The chain couples TRBV5-1 to TRBJ1-1; 11 nucleotides line up with TRBD1. The CDR3 has 13 amino acids. J lost 7 bases, V lost 2 bases, and 1 base had no gene match. In germline, CDR1 is SGHRS, CDR2 YFSETQ. CDR3 loop: CASSFGTGGEAFF. The CDR3 coding sequence is TGCGCCAGCAGCTTCGGGACAGGGGGTGAAGCTTTCTTT. Using reference TRBV5-1 and TRBJ1-1 for the parts outside the CDR3, the full variable domain is KAGVTQTPRYLIKTRGQQVTLSCSPISGHRSVSWYQQTPGQGLQFLFEYFSETQRNKGNFPGRFSGRQFSNSRSEMNVSTLELGDSALYLCASSFGTGGEAFFGQGTRLTVV.

This rearrangement joins TRBV15 to TRBJ1-2; 10 nucleotides match TRBD1. This CDR3 comprises 15 residues. Germline lookup yields CDR1 LNHNV and CDR2 YYDKDF (reference sequence). The trim removed 1 base at V and 4 bases at J, leaving 3 bases unmatched. The CDR3, as DNA: TGTGCCACCAGCAGAGGACAGGGGGCGAGCTATGGCTACACCTTC. This gives the protein CATSRGQGASYGYTF.

This rearrangement joins TRBV5-1 to TRBJ2-3; D may be TRBD1 (6 bases). The CDR3 extends over 15 amino acids. V shed 4 bases and J shed 4 bases, with 16 bases lying between them. Per germline, CDR1 SGHRS and CDR2 YFSETQ. The CDR3 protein is CASSLGQLRADTQYF. The CDR3 region has the DNA TGCGCCAGCAGCCTAGGACAGCTGAGGGCAGATACGCAGTATTTT.

The chain couples TRBV6-6 to TRBJ2-7, with 8 bases lining up with TRBD1. V dropped 7 bases and J dropped 4; count of bases not matched to a gene: 9. Looked up from germline, CDR1 is MNHNY and CDR2 is SVGAGI (reference sequence). CDR3 length equals 14 residues. The chain's CDR3 is CASKLDRVVYEQYF. CDR3 coding DNA: TGTGCCAGCAAACTGGACAGGGTGGTTTACGAGCAGTACTTC.

The chain combines TRBV4-1 with TRBJ1-2; TRBD1 is a possible D gene (5 bases). Germline CDR1 reads MGHRA; CDR2 reads YSYEKL. Trimming left V 1 base short and J 3 bases short, with 12 bases between. This CDR3 has 15 residues. CDR3 amino acids: CASSQGRGVHYGYTF. CDR3 nucleotide sequence: TGCGCCAGCAGCCAAGGAAGGGGTGTTCACTATGGCTACACCTTC.

This clone came up once. This chain connects TRBV5-1 to TRBJ2-1; 11 positions agree with TRBD2. The CDR3 extends over 17 amino acids. CDR1 is SGHRS and CDR2 is YFSETQ in the germline V gene. Trimming removed 0 bases from V and 2 bases from J; junction bases left unmatched: 4. CDR3 sequence reads: CASSLGGSGGAYNEQFF. The CDR3 coding sequence is TGCGCCAGCAGCTTGGGTGGTAGCGGGGGGGCCTACAATGAGCAGTTCTTC.

As concerns this clone: This CDR3 is also generated by other DNA sequences in the sample. The chain employs TRBV6-5 and TRBJ1-2; 10 bases are shared with TRBD1. The CDR3 is 16 residues long. CDR1 MNHEY and CDR2 SVGAGI come from the germline V gene. With V trimmed by 0 bases and J by 2 bases, 3 bases remained unmatched. In nucleotides, the CDR3 is TGTGCCAGCAGTTACTCGACAGGGGGCTGGAACTATGGCTACACCTTC. Protein product: CASSYSTGGWNYGYTF.

This rearrangement joins TRBV5-4 to TRBJ2-5; 9 bases align to TRBD1. The V gene end was trimmed by 4 bases and the J gene end by 1 base; junction bases not matched to a gene: 5. Per germline, CDR1 SGHNT and CDR2 YYREEE (reference sequence). The CDR3 covers 15 residues. CDR3 residues: CASSPGQGRQETQYF. The DNA of the CDR3 is TGTGCCAGCAGCCCCGGACAGGGGCGCCAAGAGACCCAGTACTTC.

The rearrangement links TRBV4-2 to TRBJ1-2, with 8 bases that match TRBD1. The junction had 6 bases not matched to a gene; V was cut back by 0 bases and J by 3 bases. Germline-derived CDR1 and CDR2 are LGHNA and YNFKEQ. The CDR3 is made up of 16 amino acids. The CDR3 sequence: CASSQDGQGGDYGYTF. The CDR3 DNA follows: TGTGCCAGCAGCCAAGACGGACAGGGTGGTGACTATGGCTACACCTTC.

This clone was observed a handful of times. This sequence joins TRBV7-9 and TRBJ1-6; a weak D match, TRBD1 (6 bases). V was trimmed by 5 bases and J by 5 bases, leaving 7 bases between them. CDR3 size: 13 residues. Looked up from germline, CDR1 is SEHNR and CDR2 is FQNEAQ (reference sequence). The CDR3 here is CASSRQDNSPLHF. The CDR3 bases are TGTGCCAGCAGCCGACAGGATAATTCACCCCTCCACTTT.

The chain uses TRBV2 and TRBJ1-1, with D unclear. Germline CDR1 SNHLY, CDR2 FYNNEI. Trimming shortened V by 5 bases and J by 4 bases, and 8 bases separated the two germline ends. CDR3 length equals 12 residues. CDR3 DNA: TGTGCCAGCAGTCTATCGGGCACTGAAGCTTTCTTT. Translating it yields CASSLSGTEAFF.

V usage is TRBV7-9 and J usage is TRBJ1-4, with TRBD1 as a possible D gene (5 bases). CDR3 size: 16 residues. Trimming took off 2 bases at V and 0 bases at J, with 10 bases between the two ends. Germline CDR1 and CDR2: SEHNR and FQNEAQ (reference sequence). CDR3 sequence: CASSLRGGTTNEKLFF. CDR3 bases: TGTGCCAGCAGCTTACGCGGGGGGACAACTAATGAAAAACTGTTTTTT.